The rows below give T cell receptor beta chains drawn from one sample of a study of blood T cell repertoires in COVID-19. The protocol was immunoSEQ multiplex PCR, while the TCRdb copy is restricted to in-frame clones and leaves out a portion. The sample lists 250,000 to 300,000 clones, about nine tenths occurring once. Sequencing was done on a sample of peripheral blood. The receptors shown here come from a woman in her fifties or sixties with COVID-19, enrolled during active disease. The CDR3 runs from the conserved cysteine through the conserved F or W. The D gene is left open where the match is weak. Size is omitted from some rows. Given values are once, few, many or a class for expanded clones.

v_gene	j_gene	abundance	d_gene	CDR3aa	CDR3nt
TRBV19	TRBJ1-1	NA	NA	CASSILGGNTEAFF	TGTGCCAGTAGTATTTTAGGGGGGAACACTGAAGCTTTCTTT
TRBV12-3/TRBV12-4	TRBJ1-5	NA	TRBD1	CASRRTGNQPQHF	TGTGCCAGCAGGCGGACAGGGAATCAGCCCCAGCATTTT
TRBV6-4	TRBJ2-1	NA	TRBD1	CASSDSSQGAYNEQFF	TGTGCCAGCAGTGACTCTTCGCAGGGGGCCTACAATGAGCAGTTCTTC
TRBV7-9	TRBJ2-5	once	TRBD1	CASSWTGLRFQETQYF	TGTGCCAGCAGCTGGACAGGGTTGAGGTTCCAAGAGACCCAGTACTTC
TRBV5-1	TRBJ1-6	NA	NA	CASSSAGGTHNSPLHF	TGCGCCAGCAGCTCGGCTGGGGGGACCCATAATTCACCCCTCCACTTT
TRBV5-1	TRBJ1-5	NA	NA	CASSLGPLGNQPQHF	TGCGCCAGCAGCTTGGGACCCCTAGGCAATCAGCCCCAGCATTTT
TRBV11-3	TRBJ2-1	NA	TRBD2	CASSFGLAATGEQFF	TGTGCCAGCAGCTTCGGACTAGCGGCCACGGGAGAGCAGTTCTTC
TRBV15	TRBJ2-7	NA	TRBD1	CATSGYDRGAYEQYF	TGTGCCACCAGCGGATACGACAGGGGAGCCTACGAGCAGTACTTC
TRBV6-5	TRBJ2-7	NA	NA	CASSSAYEQYF	TGTGCCAGCAGTTCCGCCTACGAGCAGTACTTC
TRBV5-5	TRBJ2-4	NA	TRBD1	CASSLDRGINIQYF	TGTGCCAGCAGCCTGGACAGGGGGATAAACATTCAGTACTTC
TRBV10-3	TRBJ2-1	NA	NA	CAIGSSLYDYNEQFF	TGTGCCATCGGGTCTAGCCTATACGACTACAATGAGCAGTTCTTC
TRBV4-2	TRBJ1-3	NA	NA	CASSPFGSEPGNTIYF	TGTGCCAGCAGCCCGTTTGGGTCGGAGCCTGGAAACACCATATATTTT
TRBV12-3/TRBV12-4	TRBJ1-1	NA	NA	CASSPRGFTEAFF	TGTGCCAGCAGTCCACGGGGGTTCACTGAAGCTTTCTTT
TRBV6-5	TRBJ1-4	NA	NA	CASRQTATNEKLFF	TGTGCCAGCAGGCAAACAGCAACTAATGAAAAACTGTTTTTT
TRBV12-3/TRBV12-4	TRBJ1-2	NA	NA	CASSKRTDYGYTF	TGTGCCAGCAGTAAACGGACAGACTATGGCTACACCTTC
TRBV24-1	TRBJ1-1	NA	NA	CATSDPSRTEAFF	TGTGCCACCAGTGATCCGAGCCGGACTGAAGCTTTCTTT
TRBV5-8	TRBJ1-5	NA	NA	CASSLGVGLNQPQHF	TGTGCCAGCAGCTTGGGAGTGGGGCTGAATCAGCCCCAGCATTTT
TRBV21-1	TRBJ1-5	NA	NA	CASSKGGSCNQPQHF	TGTGCCAGCAGCAAAGGCGGCAGCTGCAATCAGCCCCAGCATTTT
TRBV4-1	TRBJ1-2	few	NA	CASSQGQGQGYTF	TGCGCCAGCAGCCAAGGGCAGGGGCAAGGCTACACCTTC
TRBV4-1	TRBJ1-6	NA	NA	CASSQPSSYNSPLHF	TGCGCCAGCAGCCAACCGAGCTCCTATAATTCACCCCTCCACTTT
TRBV5-1	TRBJ2-4	NA	NA	CASSLGLSLAKNIQYF	TGCGCCAGCAGCTTGGGATTATCACTAGCCAAAAACATTCAGTACTTC
TRBV7-5	TRBJ1-5	NA	NA	CVRSLDGTESNQPQHF	TGTGTCAGAAGCTTAGACGGGACAGAAAGCAATCAGCCCCAGCATTTT
TRBV29-1	TRBJ1-6	NA	TRBD1	CSVGDSNNSPLHF	TGCAGCGTTGGGGACAGCAATAATTCACCCCTCCACTTT
TRBV5-1	TRBJ2-5	NA	TRBD2	CASSPPLGSGRGTQYF	TGCGCCAGCAGCCCACCTTTGGGTAGCGGGAGGGGGACCCAGTACTTC
TRBV30	TRBJ1-6	NA	TRBD1	CAWSVGTDNSPLHF	TGTGCCTGGAGTGTAGGGACAGATAATTCACCCCTCCACTTT
TRBV27	TRBJ2-7	NA	TRBD1	CASSLTGTGRYEQYF	TGTGCCAGCAGTTTAACCGGGACAGGTCGCTACGAGCAGTACTTC
TRBV5-1	TRBJ2-1	NA	TRBD2	CASSLTSGRNNEQFF	TGCGCCAGCAGCTTAACTAGCGGGAGGAATAATGAGCAGTTCTTC
TRBV3-1/TRBV3-2	TRBJ1-1	NA	NA	CASSHRGRKNTEAFF	TGTGCCAGCAGCCACAGGGGTAGGAAGAACACTGAAGCTTTCTTT
TRBV10-3	TRBJ1-1	NA	TRBD1	CAIGTGSMNTEAFF	TGTGCCATCGGGACAGGGAGTATGAACACTGAAGCTTTCTTT
TRBV6-6	TRBJ1-2	NA	NA	CASTSQTLNYGYTF	TGTGCCAGCACCTCACAGACCCTCAACTATGGCTACACCTTC
TRBV12-5	TRBJ2-1	NA	TRBD2	CASGSGLAGGTYNEQFF	TGTGCTAGTGGTTCAGGACTAGCGGGAGGAACTTACAATGAGCAGTTCTTC
TRBV7-9	TRBJ2-1	once	NA	CASSLGRDYEQFF	TGTGCCAGCAGCTTGGGGCGGGATTATGAGCAGTTCTTC
TRBV24-1	TRBJ2-3	NA	NA	CATSLGSTDTQYF	TGTGCCACCAGTCTCGGGAGCACAGATACGCAGTATTTT
TRBV5-1	TRBJ2-5	once	TRBD2	CASSRGLAENQETQYF	TGCGCCAGCAGCAGAGGACTAGCGGAGAACCAAGAGACCCAGTACTTC
TRBV9	TRBJ1-2	NA	TRBD1	CASSPRGGQRNYGYTF	TGTGCCAGCAGCCCCCGGGGGGGACAGAGAAACTATGGCTACACCTTC
TRBV3-1/TRBV3-2	TRBJ2-3	NA	TRBD1	CASSRRQGAPRADTQYF	TGTGCCAGCAGCCGCCGACAGGGGGCTCCCCGCGCAGATACGCAGTATTTT
TRBV18	TRBJ2-6	NA	TRBD1	CASSPQGDRVITGANVLTF	TGTGCCAGCTCACCACAGGGCGACAGGGTAATTACTGGGGCCAACGTCCTGACTTTC
TRBV30	TRBJ2-1	once	TRBD2	CAWSTSGRINEQFF	TGTGCCTGGAGTACTAGCGGGAGAATCAATGAGCAGTTCTTC
TRBV14	TRBJ2-7	NA	TRBD1	CASSQAGGSYEQYF	TGTGCCAGCAGCCAAGCAGGGGGCTCCTACGAGCAGTACTTC
TRBV5-4	TRBJ2-2	NA	NA	CASSLAGGRPSIGELFF	TGTGCCAGCAGCTTGGCCGGCGGGCGGCCTTCTATCGGGGAGCTGTTTTTT
TRBV6-5	TRBJ2-7	NA	TRBD1	CASRGTGPSSYEQYF	TGTGCCAGCAGAGGGACAGGGCCGAGCTCCTACGAGCAGTACTTC
TRBV20-1	TRBJ2-5	NA	NA	CSALQETQYF	TGCAGTGCCCTACAAGAGACCCAGTACTTC
TRBV19	TRBJ2-1	NA	TRBD2	CASSIDGPLAGREQFF	TGTGCCAGTAGTATAGATGGACCGCTAGCGGGACGTGAGCAGTTCTTC
TRBV30	TRBJ1-1	once	TRBD1	CAWRDRELETEAFF	TGTGCCTGGAGGGACAGGGAATTAGAAACTGAAGCTTTCTTT
TRBV20-1	TRBJ1-5	once	TRBD1	CSASSDRANQPQHF	TGCAGTGCTAGTAGTGACAGGGCAAATCAGCCCCAGCATTTT
TRBV19	TRBJ2-1	NA	NA	CASAAGYQLNEQFF	TGTGCCAGTGCAGCAGGTTACCAACTCAATGAGCAGTTCTTC
TRBV5-1	TRBJ2-7	NA	TRBD2	CASSPQVGGGSYEQYF	TGCGCCAGCAGCCCCCAGGTGGGGGGGGGTTCCTACGAGCAGTACTTC
TRBV16	TRBJ2-1	once	NA	CASSQSREQFF	TGTGCCAGCAGCCAATCCCGGGAGCAGTTCTTC
TRBV9	TRBJ2-5	NA	NA	CASSVAAQIQETQYF	TGTGCCAGCAGCGTAGCTGCACAGATACAAGAGACCCAGTACTTC
TRBV18	TRBJ1-2	NA	TRBD1	CASSPPTGLYGYTF	TGTGCCAGCTCACCTCCGACAGGGCTCTATGGCTACACCTTC
TRBV12-3/TRBV12-4	TRBJ1-1	NA	TRBD1	CASSGTEGAEAFF	TGTGCCAGCAGTGGGACAGAGGGGGCTGAAGCTTTCTTT
TRBV29-1	TRBJ2-3	NA	TRBD1	CSVEGQGTGTQYF	TGCAGCGTTGAGGGACAGGGTACTGGTACGCAGTATTTT
TRBV5-1	TRBJ2-1	NA	TRBD2	CASSSTSGRAFEQFF	TGCGCCAGCAGTTCCACTAGCGGGAGGGCCTTTGAGCAGTTCTTC